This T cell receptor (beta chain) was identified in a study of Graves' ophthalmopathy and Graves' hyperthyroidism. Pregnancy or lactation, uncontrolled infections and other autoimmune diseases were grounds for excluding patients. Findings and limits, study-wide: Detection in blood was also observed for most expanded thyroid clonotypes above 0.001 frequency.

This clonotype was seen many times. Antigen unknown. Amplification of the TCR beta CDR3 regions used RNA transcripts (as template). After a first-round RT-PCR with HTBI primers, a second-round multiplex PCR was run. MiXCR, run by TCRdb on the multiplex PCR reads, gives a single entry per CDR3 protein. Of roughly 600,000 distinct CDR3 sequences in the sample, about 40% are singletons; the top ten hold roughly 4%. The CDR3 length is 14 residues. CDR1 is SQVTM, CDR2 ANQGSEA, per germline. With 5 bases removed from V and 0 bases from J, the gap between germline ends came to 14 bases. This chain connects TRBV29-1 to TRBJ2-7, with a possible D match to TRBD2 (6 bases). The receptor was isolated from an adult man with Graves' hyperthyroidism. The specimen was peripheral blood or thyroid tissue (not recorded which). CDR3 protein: CSVLGGVSSYEQYF. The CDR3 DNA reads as TGCAGCGTTCTCGGCGGGGTTTCCTCCTACGAGCAGTACTTC.